Shown below are 6 T cell receptor beta chains from a single sample sequenced in a study of blood T cell repertoires in COVID-19. Sequencing was performed with immunoSEQ multiplex PCR; in TCRdb, only in-frame clones are kept and a portion is missing. This sample carries 410,000 or so clones, roughly 90% of them seen once, and the ten largest clones take around 1.5%. Sequences were obtained from peripheral blood. The receptors come from a woman in her thirties or forties with COVID-19, enrolled during active disease.

This clone was counted a few times. This chain uses TRBV3-1 (or the pseudogene TRBV3-2) with TRBJ1-3; tentatively, D is TRBD1 (6 bases). CDR1 is LGHDT, CDR2 YNNKEL, per germline (reference sequence). The CDR3 loop spans 14 amino acids. V was pared by 4 bases and J by 2 bases, with 9 bases between. CDR3 DNA: TGTGCCAGCAGCCCGCGGACAGCTGGAAACACCATATATTTT. It encodes CASSPRTAGNTIYF.

V usage is TRBV7-2 and J usage is TRBJ1-6; perhaps TRBD1 as D (6 bases). The CDR3 has 18 residues. Germline V gene lookup returns CDR1 SGHTA and CDR2 FQGNSA. V shed 1 base and J shed 8 bases, with 21 bases lying between them. CDR3 sequence reads: CASSLVYPGVLGDSPLHF. The CDR3 bases are TGTGCCAGCAGCTTAGTTTACCCAGGGGTCTTAGGGGATTCACCCCTCCACTTT.

V usage is TRBV6-6 and J usage is TRBJ1-1, with D perhaps matching TRBD1 (6 bases). The CDR3 has 18 amino acids. With 6 bases removed from V and 5 bases from J, the gap between germline ends came to 28 bases. Germline lookup yields CDR1 MNHNY and CDR2 SVGAGI (reference sequence). CDR3 in amino acids: CASSRILEASPTGTEAFF. The CDR3 region has the DNA TGTGCCAGCAGCCGAATCCTCGAGGCATCCCCCACAGGGACTGAAGCTTTCTTT.

V usage is TRBV6-1 and J usage is TRBJ2-3; D is uncertain. The V gene's germline CDR1 is MNHNS and CDR2 SASEGT. Trimming took 0 bases from V and 6 from J, leaving 19 bases between them. CDR3 length: 17 amino acids. The CDR3 region is CASSEAAGANMHDTQYF. CDR3 nucleotide sequence: TGTGCCAGCAGTGAAGCGGCAGGCGCTAATATGCACGATACGCAGTATTTT.

The V call is TRBV7-2, the J call TRBJ1-5, with D unresolved. This CDR3 is 13 amino acids long. V lost 5 bases to trimming and J lost 3 bases, with 8 bases between them. The germline V gene has CDR1 SGHTA and CDR2 FQGNSA. CDR3 region: CASSPYTNQPQHF. The CDR3, as DNA: TGTGCCAGCAGCCCTTACACCAATCAGCCCCAGCATTTT.

This sequence joins TRBV28 and TRBJ2-1; a possible D gene is TRBD1 (5 bases). The CDR3 runs 14 residues. Per germline, CDR1 MDHEN and CDR2 SYDVKM. The germline V and J ends were trimmed by 1 base and 6 bases, with 10 bases remaining between them. The CDR3 coding sequence is TGTGCCAGCAGTTTATACCAGGGTTTCAATGAGCAGTTCTTC. Amino acids: CASSLYQGFNEQFF.